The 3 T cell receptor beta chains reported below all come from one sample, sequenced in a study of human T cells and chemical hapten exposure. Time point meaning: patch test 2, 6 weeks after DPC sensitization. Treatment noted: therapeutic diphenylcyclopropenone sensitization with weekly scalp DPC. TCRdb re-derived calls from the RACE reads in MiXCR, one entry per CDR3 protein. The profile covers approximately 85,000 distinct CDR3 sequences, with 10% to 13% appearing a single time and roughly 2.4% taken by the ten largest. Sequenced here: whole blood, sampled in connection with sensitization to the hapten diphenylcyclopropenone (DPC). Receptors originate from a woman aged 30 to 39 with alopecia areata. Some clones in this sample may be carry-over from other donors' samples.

Here the CDR3 DNA reads TGCAGTGCGACAAGGGTTGAGCAGTTCTTC. Translated: CSATRVEQFF. This chain uses TRBV20-1 with TRBJ2-1; no reliable D call. CDR1 and CDR2 (germline): DFQATT, SNEGSKA (reference sequence). The V end lost 6 bases, the J end lost 9 bases, and 9 bases lay between the germline ends. The CDR3 totals 10 residues.

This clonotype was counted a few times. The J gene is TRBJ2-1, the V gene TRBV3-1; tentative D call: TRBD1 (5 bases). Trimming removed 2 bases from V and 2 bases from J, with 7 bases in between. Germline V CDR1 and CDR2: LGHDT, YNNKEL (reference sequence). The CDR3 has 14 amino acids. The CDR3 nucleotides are TGTGCCAGCAGCCAACAGGGAACCTACAATGAGCAGTTCTTC. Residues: CASSQQGTYNEQFF.

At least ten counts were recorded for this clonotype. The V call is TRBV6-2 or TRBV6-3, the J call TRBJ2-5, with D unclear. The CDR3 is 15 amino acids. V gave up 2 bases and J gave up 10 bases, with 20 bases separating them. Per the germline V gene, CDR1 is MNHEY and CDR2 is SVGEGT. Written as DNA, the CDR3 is TGTGCCAGCAGTTACCACTCCGGATCCCTGGTCGACCAGTACTTC. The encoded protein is CASSYHSGSLVDQYF.